This is a list of T cell receptor beta chains from one sample in a study of shared clonotypes between healthy human individuals. TCRdb's table, derived via immunoSEQ multiplex PCR, lists solely in-frame clones and lacks some. Of millions of clones in the sample, approximately 93% were seen once. The sample consisted of naive CD4+ T cells from PBMCs. The receptors shown here come from a man aged 18-30 years in good health. Some clones in this sample may be carry-over from other donors' samples. Both conserved end residues are part of each CDR3. D genes are given only for firm matches.

j_call	v_call	d_call	cdr3_aa	cdr3_nt
TRBJ2-1	TRBV9	-	CASSSDITMSNEQFF	TGTGCCAGCAGCAGTGATATTACAATGAGCAATGAGCAGTTCTTC
TRBJ2-3	TRBV6-1	TRBD2	CASSEAGVSGGDTQYF	TGTGCCAGCAGTGAAGCCGGAGTTAGCGGGGGAGATACGCAGTATTTT
TRBJ2-3	TRBV5-1	TRBD2	CASSLGGGLAGADTQYF	TGCGCCAGCAGCTTGGGAGGAGGTCTAGCGGGAGCAGATACGCAGTATTTT
TRBJ2-3	TRBV6-1	-	CASRDMRTDTQYF	TGTGCCAGCAGGGACATGCGCACAGATACGCAGTATTTT
TRBJ2-1	TRBV6-6	TRBD2	CASRSGGYNEQFF	TGTGCCAGCCGTAGCGGGGGCTACAATGAGCAGTTCTTC
TRBJ1-1	TRBV28	TRBD1	CASSLPGTGNTEAFF	TGTGCCAGCAGTCTCCCCGGGACAGGGAACACTGAAGCTTTCTTT
TRBJ2-7	TRBV2	-	CASTKEGLAGQYF	TGTGCCAGCACCAAAGAAGGGTTGGCGGGGCAGTACTTC
TRBJ2-1	TRBV18	-	CASSRTIGYNEQFF	TGTGCCAGCTCACGCACGATTGGCTACAATGAGCAGTTCTTC
TRBJ2-7	TRBV25-1	-	CASSQPGSPNEQYF	TGTGCCAGCAGCCAGCCGGGATCTCCCAACGAGCAGTACTTC
TRBJ2-2	TRBV5-1	-	CASSGGTGIWSGELFF	TGCGCCAGCAGCGGCGGGACGGGAATATGGTCCGGGGAGCTGTTTTTT
TRBJ1-1	TRBV18	-	CASALIPGQLNTEAFF	TGTGCCAGCGCACTCATCCCGGGACAACTGAACACTGAAGCTTTCTTT